These T cell receptor beta chains were read from a single sample in a study of blood T cell repertoires in COVID-19. This table comes from immunoSEQ multiplex PCR, and its TCRdb copy is limited to in-frame clones, with some not included. This table holds around 100,000 clones, roughly nine tenths found once. The source material was peripheral blood. The receptors here all came from a woman of 80 years or more in a cohort sampled during active COVID-19. Each CDR3 is given with its conserved first and last residue. D genes are given only for firm matches. The listing skips clone size in some rows; elsewhere it reads once, few, many or a size class.

cdr3_aa cdr3_nt d_call j_call clone_size v_call
CAASSSGGSGELFF TGTGCCGCATCTTCTAGCGGGGGGAGCGGGGAGCTGTTTTTT TRBD2 TRBJ2-2 - TRBV10-3
CASSLGRESNEQYF TGTGCCAGCAGCTTAGGAAGGGAGTCCAACGAGCAGTACTTC - TRBJ2-7 - TRBV7-9
CASSLGGLAVGETQYF TGCGCCAGCAGCTTAGGCGGACTAGCAGTAGGAGAGACCCAGTACTTC TRBD2 TRBJ2-5 few TRBV5-1
CSASPVSGNTIYF TGCAGTGCTAGTCCAGTCTCTGGAAACACCATATATTTT - TRBJ1-3 - TRBV20-1
CASSLAGAYSYEQYF TGCGCCAGCAGCTTGGCTGGGGCCTACTCCTACGAGCAGTACTTC - TRBJ2-7 - TRBV5-1
CSVEELGRETQYF TGCAGCGTCGAGGAACTGGGGAGAGAGACCCAGTACTTC - TRBJ2-5 - TRBV29-1
CASSLRTFHSGNTIYF TGTGCCAGCAGCTTGCGGACATTCCACTCTGGAAACACCATATATTTT - TRBJ1-3 - TRBV5-6
CASSPYRTPGFSAQYF TGTGCCAGCAGCCCTTATAGGACACCGGGTTTTTCTGCCCAGTACTTC - TRBJ2-5 - TRBV7-8
CASSVTDSPNYGYTF TGTGCCAGCAGCGTAACGGACAGCCCGAACTATGGCTACACCTTC - TRBJ1-2 - TRBV7-2
CATSSGSYNEQFF TGTGCCACCTCCAGTGGCTCCTACAATGAGCAGTTCTTC - TRBJ2-1 - TRBV6-6
CASSLAGGAWDTQYF TGTGCCAGCAGCTTAGCTGGGGGGGCCTGGGATACGCAGTATTTT - TRBJ2-3 - TRBV7-2
CASSPNTAGSEAFF TGTGCCAGCAGCCCCAACACGGCGGGCAGTGAAGCTTTCTTT - TRBJ1-1 - TRBV9
CASSKQAGDRNTEAFF TGTGCCAGCAGCAAACAGGCGGGGGATCGGAACACTGAAGCTTTCTTT - TRBJ1-1 few TRBV5-4
CASSQGARTEAFF TGTGCCAGCAGCCAGGGGGCGCGAACTGAAGCTTTCTTT - TRBJ1-1 - TRBV14
CASSVAGEGGRFLGTDTQYF TGTGCCAGCAGCGTAGCAGGGGAGGGCGGGAGATTCTTGGGGACAGATACGCAGTATTTT - TRBJ2-3 - TRBV9
CSASTSGAYNEQFF TGCAGTGCTAGTACTAGCGGGGCCTACAATGAGCAGTTCTTC TRBD2 TRBJ2-1 - TRBV20-1
CASSKKIPLPPDEQYF TGTGCCAGCAGCAAAAAAATTCCCCTTCCCCCCGACGAGCAGTACTTC - TRBJ2-7 - TRBV21-1
CASITDRVANTEAFF TGTGCCAGCATTACGGACAGGGTCGCGAACACTGAAGCTTTCTTT TRBD1 TRBJ1-1 - TRBV6-5
CASSRQGGSSYNSPLHF TGTGCCAGTAGCCGACAGGGAGGCAGCTCCTATAATTCACCCCTCCACTTT TRBD1 TRBJ1-6 - TRBV19
CASSESTGGDYGYTF TGTGCCAGCAGTGAATCGACAGGGGGTGACTATGGCTACACCTTC TRBD1 TRBJ1-2 few TRBV6-1
CASSQSRDRDRALSRTDTQYF TGCGCCAGCAGTCAATCTCGGGACCGGGACAGGGCCCTCTCTCGGACAGATACGCAGTATTTT TRBD1 TRBJ2-3 - TRBV23-1
CASSPIAGGLGNEQFF TGCGCCAGCAGCCCGATAGCGGGAGGGTTGGGCAATGAGCAGTTCTTC TRBD2 TRBJ2-1 few TRBV5-1
CASSLARPSQTYEQYF TGTGCCAGCAGCTTAGCGCGTCCTAGCCAAACCTACGAGCAGTACTTC - TRBJ2-7 - TRBV7-2
CAWSGYRGRGPQHF TGTGCCTGGAGTGGCTACAGGGGGCGAGGGCCCCAGCATTTT TRBD1 TRBJ1-5 - TRBV30
CASSESSSSLYEQYF TGCGCCAGCAGTGAGTCTAGCAGCAGCCTCTACGAGCAGTACTTC - TRBJ2-7 - TRBV10-1
CASSWGQGAAGYTF TGTGCCAGCAGCTGGGGACAGGGGGCGGCTGGCTACACCTTC TRBD1 TRBJ1-2 once TRBV7-2
CASRLSQGAWVYTF TGTGCCAGCAGGTTAAGCCAGGGGGCTTGGGTCTACACCTTC TRBD1 TRBJ1-2 - TRBV28
CASSRTSGNYEQYF TGTGCCAGCAGCAGGACTAGCGGAAACTACGAGCAGTACTTC TRBD2 TRBJ2-7 - TRBV7-2
CASSLAGPRPDTQYF TGTGCCAGCAGCCTAGCGGGCCCCCGCCCAGATACGCAGTATTTT TRBD2 TRBJ2-3 - TRBV3-1/TRBV3-2
CASSPQGALSSIQYF TGTGCCAGCAGCCCCCAGGGGGCCCTATCTAGCATTCAGTACTTC TRBD1 TRBJ2-4 - TRBV11-2
CASSLDRAGNTIYF TGTGCCAGCAGCCTGGACAGGGCTGGAAACACCATATATTTT TRBD1 TRBJ1-3 once TRBV11-2
CASSQFDRETGNTIYF TGCGCCAGCAGTCAGTTCGACAGGGAGACTGGAAACACCATATATTTT TRBD1 TRBJ1-3 - TRBV23-1
CASSSTRLDPYEQYF TGTGCCAGCAGCTCCACTCGCCTAGACCCCTACGAGCAGTACTTC - TRBJ2-7 - TRBV11-1
CASAPPAGQGYYGYTF TGTGCTAGTGCCCCGCCAGCGGGACAGGGATACTATGGCTACACCTTC TRBD1 TRBJ1-2 - TRBV12-5
CASSDSRGGNEQYF TGTGCCAGCAGTGACTCTAGGGGGGGAAACGAGCAGTACTTC - TRBJ2-7 - TRBV6-4
CASVGQPQETQYF TGTGCCAGCGTTGGACAGCCACAAGAGACCCAGTACTTC - TRBJ2-5 - TRBV2
CASTIGGEGTDTQYF TGTGCCAGCACCATCGGGGGGGAGGGCACAGATACGCAGTATTTT TRBD2 TRBJ2-3 - TRBV28
CASSPPSREGYGYTF TGTGCCAGCTCACCACCTTCCCGGGAGGGCTATGGCTACACCTTC - TRBJ1-2 - TRBV18
CASSLGGGTSGYEQYF TGTGCCAGCAGCTTAGGGGGAGGGACTAGCGGCTACGAGCAGTACTTC TRBD2 TRBJ2-7 - TRBV7-6
CASSMEQGPQHF TGTGCCAGTAGTATGGAACAGGGGCCCCAGCATTTT - TRBJ1-5 - TRBV19
CASSLIGGRTTNEKLFF TGTGCCAGCAGTTTGATCGGGGGACGAACAACTAATGAAAAACTGTTTTTT - TRBJ1-4 - TRBV28
CASSTLAGKETQYF TGTGCCAGCAGCACCTTAGCGGGGAAAGAGACCCAGTACTTC TRBD2 TRBJ2-5 - TRBV7-9
CASTQELAGGNEQFF TGTGCCAGCACCCAAGAACTAGCGGGAGGGAATGAGCAGTTCTTC TRBD2 TRBJ2-1 - TRBV2
CASSLDQGGGYTF TGTGCCAGCAGCTTAGACCAGGGCGGTGGCTACACCTTC - TRBJ1-2 - TRBV11-2
CASSVVGVAGGPYNEQFF TGTGCCAGCAGCGTAGTTGGCGTAGCGGGGGGGCCCTACAATGAGCAGTTCTTC TRBD2 TRBJ2-1 - TRBV9
CASRTGTGYQETQYF TGTGCCAGTAGGACCGGGACAGGGTACCAAGAGACCCAGTACTTC TRBD1 TRBJ2-5 - TRBV19
CASSLESGVTDTQYF TGTGCCAGCAGCTTAGAATCGGGAGTGACAGATACGCAGTATTTT - TRBJ2-3 - TRBV11-3
CASTRQPSGYGYTF TGTGCCAGCACTCGACAACCCTCCGGCTATGGCTACACCTTC - TRBJ1-2 few TRBV9
CASSQGEQGYGYTF TGTGCCAGCAGCCAAGGGGAACAGGGCTATGGCTACACCTTC - TRBJ1-2 - TRBV3-1/TRBV3-2
CASSDIGGPGETQYF TGTGCCAGCAGCGACATAGGAGGCCCGGGAGAGACCCAGTACTTC - TRBJ2-5 - TRBV7-2
CASSLFFRLEAQYF TGTGCCAGCAGCTTATTTTTTAGGCTAGAGGCCCAGTACTTC - TRBJ2-5 - TRBV7-2
CASRPGGRDGYTF TGTGCCAGCAGGCCAGGGGGCCGAGATGGCTACACCTTC TRBD1 TRBJ1-2 - TRBV3-1/TRBV3-2
CASSQDLIRGSPLHF TGTGCCAGCAGCCAAGACTTAATTAGGGGCTCACCCCTCCACTTT - TRBJ1-6 few TRBV4-2
CASSKPGTGSRYEQYF TGTGCCAGCAGTAAACCGGGGACAGGAAGTCGGTACGAGCAGTACTTC TRBD1 TRBJ2-7 - TRBV27
CASSAGPNTEAFF TGTGCCAGCAGCGCGGGCCCGAACACTGAAGCTTTCTTT - TRBJ1-1 - TRBV5-6
CASSFEQLNSPLHF TGCGCCAGCAGCTTTGAACAGCTTAATTCACCCCTCCACTTT - TRBJ1-6 - TRBV5-1
CASRASGSTGELFF TGTGCCAGCAGGGCTAGCGGGAGCACCGGGGAGCTGTTTTTT TRBD2 TRBJ2-2 - TRBV27
CATASGLAGGVADTQYF TGTGCCACAGCGTCGGGACTAGCGGGAGGGGTGGCAGATACGCAGTATTTT TRBD2 TRBJ2-3 - TRBV24-1
CASSGSVGAGGYTF TGCGCCAGCAGTGGCTCGGTGGGGGCGGGCGGCTACACCTTC - TRBJ1-2 once TRBV10-1
CASSQGGNQPQHF TGTGCCAGCAGCCAAGGGGGCAATCAGCCCCAGCATTTT - TRBJ1-5 - TRBV13